These T cell receptor beta chains were read from a single sample in a study of siplizumab effects on memory and regulatory T cells. Clones were sequenced by immunoSEQ multiplex PCR, and TCRdb holds only the in-frame ones, with some missing. The sample yields 70,000 or so clones, 88% seen once. The sequencing input was Tregs sorted from blood. All receptors derive from a human donor in good health. CDR3s include the opening cysteine and the closing phenylalanine or tryptophan. Each record gives: V gene, J gene, CDR3 protein.

V: TRBV5-6
J: TRBJ2-5
CDR3: CASSLGGIYQETQYF

V: TRBV28
J: TRBJ2-4
CDR3: CASSLGGGLLAKNIQYF

V: TRBV7-2
J: TRBJ1-6
CDR3: CASSSNSPLHF

V: TRBV28
J: TRBJ2-5
CDR3: CASSPLPGPGVQETQYF

V: TRBV2
J: TRBJ2-5
CDR3: CASSAGLAGGEETQYF

V: TRBV30
J: TRBJ2-1
CDR3: CAWRRYNEQFF

V: TRBV5-1
J: TRBJ2-1
CDR3: CASSWTSGKNYNEQFF

V: TRBV27
J: TRBJ2-7
CDR3: CASSLKWARDEQYF

V: TRBV14
J: TRBJ2-1
CDR3: CASSQDLGPYNEQFF

V: TRBV9
J: TRBJ2-7
CDR3: CASSPGGSDEQYF

V: TRBV5-6
J: TRBJ2-7
CDR3: CASSLLRGGSYEQYF

V: TRBV10-3
J: TRBJ1-2
CDR3: CAISESQGFGYTF

V: TRBV30
J: TRBJ1-1
CDR3: CAWDRLWGRQSTEAFF

V: TRBV6-4
J: TRBJ2-1
CDR3: CASSVSGSAYNEQFF

V: TRBV29-1
J: TRBJ2-3
CDR3: CSSGGGTDTQYF

V: TRBV10-3
J: TRBJ1-1
CDR3: CAISGVRANTEAFF

V: TRBV9
J: TRBJ2-7
CDR3: CASSPNPGTSGLKQYF

V: TRBV5-1
J: TRBJ2-3
CDR3: CASSLEGLDTQYF

V: TRBV6-6
J: TRBJ1-2
CDR3: CASRPGGTNYGYTF

V: TRBV29-1
J: TRBJ2-3
CDR3: CSVGGHVADTQYF

V: TRBV29-1
J: TRBJ2-3
CDR3: CSAESGLSTDTQYF

V: TRBV4-1
J: TRBJ2-1
CDR3: CASSHSGGDSSYNEQFF

V: TRBV5-1
J: TRBJ2-2
CDR3: CASSTDGLGELFF

V: TRBV6-1
J: TRBJ2-1
CDR3: CASSEVAGPFNEQFF

V: TRBV11-3
J: TRBJ2-1
CDR3: CASSLTYGLGGNEQFF

V: TRBV4-1
J: TRBJ2-6
CDR3: CASSQDQGRQAGANVLTF

V: TRBV7-2
J: TRBJ2-3
CDR3: CASSFGDTQYF

V: TRBV21-1
J: TRBJ2-5
CDR3: CASSMELAGGPETQYF

V: TRBV29-1
J: TRBJ2-2
CDR3: CSALTGTGAGELFF

V: TRBV20-1
J: TRBJ1-2
CDR3: CSVDRVPGYTF

V: TRBV5-8
J: TRBJ2-1
CDR3: CASSNSGRSYNEQFF

V: TRBV7-2
J: TRBJ2-5
CDR3: CASSLGPETQYF

V: TRBV5-1
J: TRBJ2-1
CDR3: CASSLVGPSPSASGRNEQFF

V: TRBV7-9
J: TRBJ2-3
CDR3: CASSLARTTRGVGDTQYF

V: TRBV9
J: TRBJ2-2
CDR3: CASSGGLGGVNTGELFF

V: TRBV6-5
J: TRBJ2-7
CDR3: CASRRTRTYEQYF

V: TRBV14
J: TRBJ2-3
CDR3: CASSQVYFSTDTQYF

V: TRBV4-1
J: TRBJ1-3
CDR3: CASSQPPGTAGNTIYF

V: TRBV7-9
J: TRBJ2-1
CDR3: CASSLALAGVVQFF

V: TRBV6-5
J: TRBJ2-5
CDR3: CASSQTQGAGETQYF

V: TRBV7-2
J: TRBJ1-2
CDR3: CASSLYLAARPNYGYTF